Given below is one T cell receptor beta chain in context. The entry originates in a study of blood T cell repertoires in COVID-19. Study-level background: The study drew acute and convalescent COVID-19 samples from the United States, Italy and Spain.

Seattle enrolled patients during active infection and tracked them longitudinally. The V gene lost 5 bases and the J gene lost 3 bases, with 16 bases spanning the gap. CDR1 and CDR2 (germline): SGHTA, FQGNSA. This CDR3 is 15 amino acids long. Data came from immunoSEQ multiplex PCR; TCRdb stores just in-frame clones and leaves some out. The table records fewer than 200,000 clones, roughly 84% of them present only once. Sequenced: peripheral blood. The rearrangement links TRBV7-2 to TRBJ2-5, with D tentatively TRBD2 (5 bases). This TCR was sampled from a woman aged 45-60 years with COVID-19, enrolled during active disease. The CDR3 protein is CASSPRASWEETQYF. CDR3 in DNA: TGTGCCAGCAGCCCCCGGGCTAGCTGGGAAGAGACCCAGTACTTC.